A single sample is the source of the 21 T cell receptor beta chains below, sequenced in a study of PD-L1 blockade in urothelial cancer. Regarding time point: peripheral blood 6 weeks after treatment start. Clones were sequenced by immunoSEQ multiplex PCR, and TCRdb holds only the in-frame ones, with some missing. The sample consists of about 91,000 clones, less than 85% of them appearing once. Sequenced here: PBMCs, sampled around atezolizumab (anti-PD-L1) treatment. These receptors originate from a man in his 70s with urothelial cancer.

The V gene is TRBV7-2, the J gene TRBJ1-1, with 7 bases fitting TRBD1. The CDR3 length is 15 residues. V gave up 5 bases and J gave up 4 bases; unmatched junction bases: 10. Germline-derived CDR1 and CDR2 are SGHTA and FQGNSA. CDR3: CASSLSGTEFTEAFF. The DNA for the CDR3 is TGTGCCAGCAGCCTCTCCGGGACAGAGTTCACTGAAGCTTTCTTT.

The CDR3 sequence: CASSRNEATPLHF. CDR3 in DNA: TGTGCCAGCAGCCGCAACGAGGCGACACCCCTCCACTTT. The chain is built from TRBV7-8 and TRBJ1-6, with D unclear. The CDR3 runs 13 residues. Germline V gene sequence: CDR1 SGHVS, CDR2 FQNEAQ. Trimming took 5 bases from V and 11 from J, leaving 13 bases between them.

The V and J genes are TRBV5-4 and TRBJ2-1; the match to TRBD2 covers 9 bases. The CDR3 covers 13 residues. V shed 3 bases, J shed 7 bases, and the junction held 2 bases outside the gene matches. CDR1 and CDR2 from the germline V gene are SGHNT and YYREEE (reference sequence). The CDR3 sequence: CASSSSGRNEQFF. The CDR3 nucleotides are TGTGCCAGCAGCTCAAGCGGGAGGAATGAGCAGTTCTTC. Variable domain in full (rest from reference TRBV5-4 and TRBJ2-1): ETGVTQSPTHLIKTRGQQVTLRCSSQSGHNTVSWYQQALGQGPQFIFQYYREEENGRGNFPPRFSGLQFPNYSSELNVNALELDDSALYLCASSSSGRNEQFFGPGTRLTVL.

V usage is TRBV7-2 and J usage is TRBJ2-6, with 10 bases that match TRBD1. This CDR3 has 18 amino acids. The trim removed 5 bases at V and 0 bases at J, leaving 7 bases unmatched. CDR1 is SGHTA, CDR2 FQGNSA, per germline. CDR3 sequence (DNA): TGTGCCAGCAGCCCAATGGGACAGGGGATCTCTGGGGCCAACGTCCTGACTTTC. This translates into CASSPMGQGISGANVLTF.

The J gene is TRBJ2-7, the V gene TRBV6-1; 8 nucleotides match TRBD1. Trimming at V came to 7 bases and at J to 4 bases, leaving 12 bases not matched to a gene. CDR3 size: 15 residues. Germline CDR1 reads MNHNS; CDR2 reads SASEGT. DNA for the CDR3: TGTGCCAGCAACACTGACAGGGGAATCGTTTACGAGCAGTACTTC. Protein sequence: CASNTDRGIVYEQYF.

The genes are TRBV19 and TRBJ2-1; 7 nucleotides match TRBD2. The trim removed 1 base at V and 7 bases at J, leaving 7 bases unmatched. The CDR3 length is 15 residues. Germline V gives CDR1 LNHDA, CDR2 SQIVND (reference sequence). CDR3 loop: CASSIVAGVGNEQFF. The CDR3 coding sequence is TGTGCCAGTAGTATAGTGGCGGGAGTTGGGAATGAGCAGTTCTTC.

The chain couples TRBV7-8 to TRBJ1-2; 7 nucleotides line up with TRBD1. CDR3 size: 14 residues. V lost 5 bases, J lost 2 bases, and 5 bases stayed unmatched. Germline V gene sequence: CDR1 SGHVS, CDR2 FQNEAQ. CDR3 protein: CASSPTGANYGYTF. CDR3 in DNA: TGTGCCAGCAGCCCAACAGGGGCGAACTATGGCTACACCTTC.

The chain is built from TRBV10-3 and TRBJ1-1, with 7 bases aligning to TRBD1. The CDR3 is 12 residues long. After removal of 7 bases from V and 5 bases from J, the junction contained 4 bases not matched to a gene. The germline CDR1 and CDR2 sequences are ENHRY and SYGVKD. The CDR3 reads CAIKTGRTEAFF. CDR3 sequence (DNA): TGTGCCATCAAGACAGGGCGGACTGAAGCTTTCTTT.

The V call is TRBV18, the J call TRBJ1-1, with D perhaps TRBD1 (6 bases). Trimming cost V 1 base and J 0 bases, with 9 bases left between them. This CDR3 spans 15 amino acids. The germline gives CDR1 KGHSH, CDR2 LQKENI. CDR3 protein: CASSPLAGVNTEAFF. The DNA for the CDR3 is TGTGCCAGCTCACCACTAGCAGGGGTGAACACTGAAGCTTTCTTT.

This sequence joins TRBV10-2 and TRBJ2-1; TRBD2 aligns across 12 bases. Germline-derived CDR1 and CDR2 are WSHSY and SAAADI. V shed 5 bases and J 0 bases; nucleotides not matched to a gene: 5. This CDR3 is built from 17 residues. In DNA form, the CDR3 reads TGCGCCAGCAGTCGACTAGCGGGAGAGAGCTCCTACAATGAGCAGTTCTTC. Translating it yields CASSRLAGESSYNEQFF.

The V gene is TRBV6-1, the J gene TRBJ2-5; tentative D call: TRBD2 (7 bases). CDR1 and CDR2 (germline): MNHNS, SASEGT. The V end was cut by 7 bases, the J end by 4 bases, with 16 bases between. The CDR3 sequence is 14 residues long. The CDR3 sequence: CASTGGGGRETQYF. As DNA, the CDR3 is TGTGCCAGCACCGGGGGAGGGGGGAGAGAGACCCAGTACTTC.

This clone was counted a single time. The gene calls are TRBV5-1 and TRBJ2-7; TRBD1 matches at 8 bases. The CDR3 is 13 residues long. V lost 2 bases and J lost 3; bases outside the gene matches: 1. The germline V gene encodes CDR1 SGHRS and CDR2 YFSETQ. As DNA, the CDR3 is TGCGCCAGCAGCTTTACAGGGGGCTACGAGCAGTACTTC. The encoded protein is CASSFTGGYEQYF.

As regards this clone: The junction departs from the called germline gene at one end, perhaps through a read error. The sample contains more than one DNA sequence encoding this CDR3. The V call is TRBV7-2, the J call TRBJ2-1; D is perhaps TRBD2 (6 bases). CDR3 length: 15 residues. The germline CDR1 and CDR2 sequences are SGHTA and FQGNSA. CDR3 coding DNA: TGTGCCAGCAGCTTAACGGGAGTGGGTCCAAATGAACAGTTCTTC. It codes for CASSLTGVGPNEQFF. Supplemented by reference TRBV7-2 and TRBJ2-1, the full variable domain reads GAGVSQSPSNKVTEKGKDVELRCDPISGHTALYWYRQSLGQGLEFLIYFQGNSAPDKSGLPSDRFSAERTGGSVSTLTIQRTQQEDSAVYLCASSLTGVGPNEQFFGPGTRLTVL.

This clone was detected once. The chain has TRBV10-3 and TRBJ1-5; D is ambiguous. This CDR3 has 13 amino acids. Between the trimmed V and J ends, which lost 0 bases and 5 bases, there was a span of 5 bases. Germline V CDR1 and CDR2: ENHRY, SYGVKD. The CDR3 loop reads CAISESEHQPQHF. CDR3 bases: TGTGCCATCAGTGAGTCGGAGCATCAGCCCCAGCATTTT.

The count of this clone is one. J is TRBJ2-1 and V is TRBV13; D remains ambiguous. Germline V gene data show CDR1 as PRHDT and CDR2 as FYEKMQ (reference sequence). Trimming shortened V by 1 base and J by 5 bases, and 12 bases separated the two germline ends. This CDR3 has 15 residues. CDR3 DNA sequence: TGTGCCAGCAGCTTAGTTGTTGGCCTCAACAATGAGCAGTTCTTC. Protein sequence: CASSLVVGLNNEQFF. The full variable domain, its missing parts supplied by reference TRBV13 and TRBJ2-1, is AAGVIQSPRHLIKEKRETATLKCYPIPRHDTVYWYQQGPGQDPQFLISFYEKMQSDKGSIPDRFSAQQFSDYHSELNMSSLELGDSALYFCASSLVVGLNNEQFFGPGTRLTVL.

The chain couples TRBV4-3 to TRBJ1-1; D not certain. The germline V gene has CDR1 LGHNA and CDR2 YSLEER. The CDR3 length is 12 residues. Trimming cost V 0 bases and J 7 bases, with 6 bases left between them. CDR3 sequence reads: CASSQDRGEAFF. CDR3 coding DNA: TGCGCCAGCAGCCAAGATCGGGGTGAAGCTTTCTTT.

This clone occurred a few times. Compared with germline, one end of the junction differs, possibly owing to a read error. This rearrangement joins TRBV7-7 to TRBJ1-1; D may be TRBD1 (6 bases). The CDR3 has 13 amino acids. The V gene's germline CDR1 is SSHAT and CDR2 FNYEAQ (reference sequence). CDR3 sequence: CASSLGQNTEAFF. Written as DNA, the CDR3 is TGTGCTAGCAGCTTGGGACAGAACACTGAAGCTTTCTTT.

This chain uses TRBV30 with TRBJ2-1; D might be TRBD1 (5 bases). Germline V CDR1 and CDR2: GTSNPN, SVGIG (reference sequence). This CDR3 spans 9 amino acids. V shed 7 bases and J shed 16 bases, with 14 bases lying between them. Written as DNA, the CDR3 is TGTGCCTCCGAAGGGGTAGGATTCTTC. Translating it yields CASEGVGFF.

This rearrangement joins TRBV9 to TRBJ1-5; D call uncertain. Trimming removed 0 bases at V and 4 bases at J, with 5 bases between. The germline gives CDR1 SGDLS, CDR2 YYNGEE. This CDR3 is built from 13 residues. The CDR3 reads CASSVDPNQPQHF. For the CDR3, the DNA is TGTGCCAGCAGCGTAGATCCTAATCAGCCCCAGCATTTT.

This chain links TRBV21-1 with TRBJ2-1; TRBD2, the table's D call, lacks a check against the DNA. TRBV21-1 is listed as a pseudogene. This CDR3 spans 16 amino acids. CDR3 protein: CASSPRLAGAYNEQFF. CDR3 nucleotide sequence: TGTGCCAGCAGCCCTCGACTAGCGGGAGCCTACAATGAGCAGTTCTTC.

The gene calls are TRBV5-8 and TRBJ2-3; TRBD2 matches 7 bases. V gave up 1 base and J gave up 1 base; unmatched junction bases: 3. The germline V gene encodes CDR1 SGHTS and CDR2 YDEGEE. The CDR3 totals 15 residues. CDR3 nucleotides: TGTGCCAGCAGCTTGTGGGCGGGGGGCACAGATACGCAGTATTTT. It codes for CASSLWAGGTDTQYF.